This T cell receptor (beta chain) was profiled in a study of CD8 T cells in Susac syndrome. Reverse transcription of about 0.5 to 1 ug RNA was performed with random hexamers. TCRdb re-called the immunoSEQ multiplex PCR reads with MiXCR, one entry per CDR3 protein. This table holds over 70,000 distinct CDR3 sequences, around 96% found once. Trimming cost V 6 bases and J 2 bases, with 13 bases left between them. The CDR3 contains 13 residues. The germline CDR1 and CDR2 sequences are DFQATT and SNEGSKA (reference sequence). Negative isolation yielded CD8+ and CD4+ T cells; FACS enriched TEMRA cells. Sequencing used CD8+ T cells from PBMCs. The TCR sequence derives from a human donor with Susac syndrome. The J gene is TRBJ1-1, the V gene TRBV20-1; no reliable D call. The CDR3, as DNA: TGCAGTGCCCCCCGAAGTACAAACACTGAAGCTTTCTTT. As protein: CSAPRSTNTEAFF.